This TCR beta chain was sequenced during a study of monozygotic twins with cystic fibrosis. General observations from the study: Nucleotide-identical clonotype sharing was significantly higher within monozygotic CF twin pairs than between unrelated CF individuals.

Looked up from germline, CDR1 is LNHDA and CDR2 is SQIVND (reference sequence). V lost 6 bases, J lost 6 bases, and 15 bases lay in between. The CDR3 loop spans 15 amino acids. Sequencing was performed with immunoSEQ multiplex PCR; in TCRdb, only in-frame clones are kept and a portion is missing. The sample consists of just over 35,000 clones, 75% to 95% of them appearing once. Details on this clone: Antigen unknown.

The chain links TRBV19 to TRBJ1-6; TRBD1 is a possible D gene (5 bases). Source material: blood. The sequence derives from a boy younger than 10 with cystic fibrosis. The CDR3 sequence: CASSQSGGSNSPLHF. CDR3 DNA: TGTGCCAGTAGCCAAAGTGGGGGAAGTAATTCACCCCTCCACTTT.